Listed below are T cell receptor beta chains from one sample, sequenced in a study of CD8+ T cells in alopecia areata. The repertoire was sequenced with immunoSEQ multiplex PCR; TCRdb's copy has only in-frame clones and lacks some. The table has 120,000 or so clones, roughly 50% seen once. Sequenced input: NKG2D-low CD8+ T cells sorted from blood. Every receptor here comes from a human donor with alopecia areata. The CDR3 runs from the conserved cysteine through the conserved F or W. A D gene is named only where the DNA matches it firmly. Clone size is given for some rows only: seen once, a few or many times, or a class if the clone is expanded.

TRBJ2-7 TRBV29-1 . . CSVDLGYEQYF TGCAGCGTTGATCTAGGGTACGAGCAGTACTTC
TRBJ2-1 TRBV29-1 few . CSVEDGRNEQFF TGCAGCGTTGAAGATGGGCGGAATGAGCAGTTCTTC
TRBJ2-2 TRBV20-1 . . CSAVNTGELFF TGCAGTGCCGTCAACACCGGGGAGCTGTTTTTT
TRBJ2-7 TRBV29-1 few TRBD2 CSVNAGADEQYF TGCAGCGTTAATGCGGGAGCAGACGAGCAGTACTTC
TRBJ2-7 TRBV5-1 . . CASSGDGVPYEQYF TGCGCCAGCAGCGGCGACGGCGTACCTTACGAGCAGTACTTC
TRBJ2-3 TRBV5-1 . . CASSLETGREDTQYF TGCGCCAGCAGCTTGGAGACAGGGAGGGAAGATACGCAGTATTTT
TRBJ1-1 TRBV30 . . CAWGKHRVLDTEAFF TGTGCCTGGGGGAAACACAGGGTTTTGGACACTGAAGCTTTCTTT
TRBJ2-5 TRBV18 . . CASSPPGVETQYF TGTGCCAGCTCACCACCAGGGGTCGAGACCCAGTACTTC
TRBJ2-7 TRBV27 . . CASSPIGTRYEQYF TGTGCCAGCAGTCCGATTGGGACTCGCTACGAGCAGTACTTC
TRBJ2-1 TRBV27 . . CASSRINNEQFF TGTGCCAGCAGCCGAATCAACAATGAGCAGTTCTTC
TRBJ2-1 TRBV27 . TRBD1 CATSNRDRVDEQFF TGTGCCACTTCTAACCGGGACAGGGTGGATGAGCAGTTCTTC
TRBJ2-7 TRBV5-1 . TRBD1 CASRPGTGHEQYF TGCGCCAGCAGACCCGGGACAGGCCACGAGCAGTACTTC
TRBJ2-7 TRBV29-1 . . CSVLTDSYEQYF TGCAGCGTTCTGACGGATTCCTACGAGCAGTACTTC
TRBJ2-7 TRBV6-5 . . CASSSKTGTPFYEQYF TGTGCCAGCAGTTCCAAAACCGGGACACCCTTCTACGAGCAGTACTTC
TRBJ2-1 TRBV7-9 . . CASSSIEGEWNEQFF TGTGCCAGCAGCTCTATCGAGGGGGAATGGAATGAGCAGTTCTTC
TRBJ2-1 TRBV6-5 . . CASSYSTGLGSNEQFF TGTGCCAGCAGTTACTCGACAGGACTAGGTTCAAATGAGCAGTTCTTC
TRBJ2-7 TRBV29-1 . . CSVELGSYEQYF TGCAGCGTTGAACTTGGCAGTTACGAGCAGTACTTC
TRBJ2-4 TRBV25-1 . TRBD2 CASSDLRGGPNIQYF TGTGCCAGCAGTGATCTCCGGGGAGGGCCGAACATTCAGTACTTC
TRBJ2-1 TRBV7-9 . . CASSGRNNEQFF TGTGCCAGCAGCGGAAGGAACAATGAGCAGTTCTTC
TRBJ2-4 TRBV29-1 few . CSVEDAGSKNIQYF TGCAGCGTTGAAGATGCAGGGAGCAAAAACATTCAGTACTTC
TRBJ2-5 TRBV5-1 once . CASSLTERSLQETQYF TGCGCCAGCAGCTTGACCGAGCGGAGCCTCCAAGAGACCCAGTACTTC
TRBJ2-3 TRBV7-8 . . CASLSSGTDTQYF TGTGCCAGCCTAAGCAGCGGCACAGATACGCAGTATTTT
TRBJ2-1 TRBV29-1 few . CSAPGVYNEQFF TGCAGCGCCCCCGGTGTATACAATGAGCAGTTCTTC
TRBJ2-3 TRBV9 . . CASSFRDPTDTQYF TGTGCCAGCAGCTTCCGGGACCCAACGGATACGCAGTATTTT
TRBJ2-1 TRBV29-1 few TRBD2 CMAGGSYNEQFF TGCATGGCGGGGGGGTCCTACAATGAGCAGTTCTTC
TRBJ2-7 TRBV13 . TRBD2 CASSSGLAGLSSYEQYF TGTGCCAGCAGCTCCGGCCTAGCGGGGCTCAGCTCCTACGAGCAGTACTTC
TRBJ2-5 TRBV6-5 . . CASSSTRQETQYF TGTGCCAGCAGCTCTACCAGGCAAGAGACCCAGTACTTC
TRBJ2-7 TRBV4-3 few TRBD2 CASSQDWTSEYEQYF TGCGCCAGCAGCCAAGATTGGACTAGCGAGTACGAGCAGTACTTC
TRBJ2-1 TRBV27 . . CASMTSNEQFF TGTGCCAGCATGACTAGCAATGAGCAGTTCTTC
TRBJ2-5 TRBV29-1 . TRBD2 CSVEWTSGRAWETQYF TGCAGCGTTGAATGGACTAGCGGGAGGGCCTGGGAGACCCAGTACTTC
TRBJ1-1 TRBV23-1 . . CASSRERLGHTEAFF TGCGCCAGCAGTCGAGAACGACTAGGCCACACTGAAGCTTTCTTT
TRBJ2-7 TRBV29-1 . . CSVAGGQRNEQYF TGCAGCGTGGCCGGGGGTCAACGTAACGAGCAGTACTTC
TRBJ2-3 TRBV29-1 few . CSARTDTQYF TGCAGCGCACGAACAGATACGCAGTATTTT
TRBJ2-7 TRBV29-1 few TRBD1 CSVGGGTGGGEQYF TGCAGCGTCGGAGGTGGGACAGGGGGCGGCGAGCAGTACTTC
TRBJ1-2 TRBV15 . TRBD1 CATSRDRTGNYGYTF TGTGCCACCAGCAGGGACCGGACAGGCAACTATGGCTACACCTTC
TRBJ1-1 TRBV10-3 . . CAISGLGETEAFF TGTGCCATCAGCGGACTGGGGGAGACTGAAGCTTTCTTT
TRBJ2-5 TRBV30 . . CAWSVRRGGSETQYF TGTGCCTGGAGTGTCCGCAGGGGCGGGTCAGAGACCCAGTACTTC
TRBJ2-7 TRBV13 few . CASSSSPRREQYF TGTGCCAGCAGCTCGTCTCCAAGGCGCGAGCAGTACTTC
TRBJ2-7 TRBV5-1 . . CASSSTGTLTYEQYF TGCGCCAGCAGCTCGACCGGGACGTTAACCTACGAGCAGTACTTC
TRBJ1-2 TRBV27 . . CASSSGTHYGYTF TGTGCCAGCAGCTCTGGGACGCACTATGGCTACACCTTC
TRBJ2-3 TRBV30 . TRBD1 CAWSSGTGGRDTQYF TGTGCCTGGAGTTCCGGGACAGGGGGTCGGGATACGCAGTATTTT
TRBJ2-5 TRBV29-1 . . CSVVGIEETQYF TGCAGCGTAGTAGGGATTGAGGAGACCCAGTACTTC
TRBJ1-1 TRBV4-3 . . CASSQDGVNTEAFF TGCGCCAGCAGCCAAGATGGAGTTAACACTGAAGCTTTCTTT
TRBJ2-7 TRBV28 few . CASSSAGPREQYF TGTGCCAGCAGTTCGGCAGGGCCTCGGGAGCAGTACTTC